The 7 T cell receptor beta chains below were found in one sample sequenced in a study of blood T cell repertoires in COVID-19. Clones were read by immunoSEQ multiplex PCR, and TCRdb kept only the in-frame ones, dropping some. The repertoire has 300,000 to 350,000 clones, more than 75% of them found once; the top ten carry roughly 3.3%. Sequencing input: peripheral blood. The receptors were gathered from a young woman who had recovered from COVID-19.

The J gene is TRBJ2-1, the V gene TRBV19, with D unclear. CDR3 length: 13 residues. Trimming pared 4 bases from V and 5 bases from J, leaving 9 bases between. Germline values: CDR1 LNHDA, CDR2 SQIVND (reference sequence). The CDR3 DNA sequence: TGTGCCAGTAGTACCCCGGTTCACAATGAGCAGTTCTTC. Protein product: CASSTPVHNEQFF.

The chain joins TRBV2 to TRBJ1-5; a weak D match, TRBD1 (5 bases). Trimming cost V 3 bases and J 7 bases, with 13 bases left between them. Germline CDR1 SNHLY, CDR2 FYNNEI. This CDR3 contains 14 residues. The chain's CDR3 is CASSDNRFGQPQHF. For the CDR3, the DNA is TGTGCCAGCAGTGATAACAGGTTTGGGCAGCCCCAGCATTTT.

The CDR3 spells CASSPLGTGVGEQFF. The CDR3 bases are TGTGCCAGCAGTCCCCTGGGGACAGGGGTCGGTGAGCAGTTCTTC. This sequence joins TRBV6-2 or TRBV6-3 and TRBJ2-1; the match to TRBD1 covers 10 bases. CDR3 length: 15 amino acids. Losses at the gene ends were 5 bases for V and 9 bases for J; bases not matched to a gene: 10. Germline assignment: CDR1 MNHEY and CDR2 SVGEGT.

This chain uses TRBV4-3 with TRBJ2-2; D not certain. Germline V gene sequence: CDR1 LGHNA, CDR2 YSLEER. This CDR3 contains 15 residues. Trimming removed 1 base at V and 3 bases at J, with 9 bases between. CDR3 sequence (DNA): TGCGCCAGCAGCCAAGTTTCCCGGGACACCGGGGAGCTGTTTTTT. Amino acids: CASSQVSRDTGELFF.

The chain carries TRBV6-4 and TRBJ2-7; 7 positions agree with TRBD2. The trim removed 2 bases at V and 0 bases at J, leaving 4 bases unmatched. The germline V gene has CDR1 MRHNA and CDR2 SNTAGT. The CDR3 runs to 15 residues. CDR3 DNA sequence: TGTGCCAGCAGTGACAGGGCGGGAGACTCCTACGAGCAGTACGTC. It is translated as CASSDRAGDSYEQYV.

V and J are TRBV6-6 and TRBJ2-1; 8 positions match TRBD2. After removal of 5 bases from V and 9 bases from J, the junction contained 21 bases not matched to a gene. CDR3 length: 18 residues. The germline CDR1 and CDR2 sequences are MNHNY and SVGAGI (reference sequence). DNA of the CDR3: TGTGCCAGCAGTCCCCGTGGTCTAGCGGGCCCAATGAGGGGTGAGCAGTTCTTC. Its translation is CASSPRGLAGPMRGEQFF.

The CDR3 protein is CASTSRKSSGSRGTDTQYF. CDR3 DNA: TGTGCCAGCACCTCAAGGAAGTCTAGCGGATCGAGGGGCACAGATACGCAGTATTTT. J is TRBJ2-3 and V is TRBV3-1 (or the pseudogene TRBV3-2); 7 nucleotides agree with TRBD2. The V and J ends lost 7 bases and 1 base, in that order; junction bases with no gene match: 20. CDR3 length equals 19 residues. Germline V gene data show CDR1 as LGHDT and CDR2 as YNNKEL (reference sequence).